The 11 T cell receptor beta chains given below trace back to one sample, sequenced in a study of blood T cells in healthy people across ages. A sample-barcoded 5' primer and a J-beta primer mix were used in a second PCR of about 6 to 12 cycles. MiXCR, run by TCRdb on the 5' RACE reads, gives a single entry per CDR3 protein. In the table there are approximately 600,000 distinct CDR3 sequences, about 54% of which are singletons. Sequenced: blood. The receptors come from a man aged 60-69 years in good health.

This sequence joins TRBV12-3 or TRBV12-4 and TRBJ2-7, with unresolved D. This CDR3 contains 16 residues. V lost 4 bases and J 0 bases, leaving 16 bases between the germline ends. The CDR3 protein is CASSSPNRRSSYEQYF. CDR3 nucleotide sequence: TGTGCCAGCAGTTCCCCGAATCGAAGGAGCTCCTACGAGCAGTACTTC.

The rearrangement links TRBV7-2 to TRBJ1-2, with 8 bases lining up with TRBD1. Germline values: CDR1 SGHTA, CDR2 FQGNSA. The CDR3 has 14 residues. V was pared by 7 bases and J by 8 bases, with 12 bases of the junction left unmatched. The CDR3 loop is CASIYRTGKGGYTF. In DNA form, the CDR3 reads TGTGCCAGCATCTATAGGACAGGGAAGGGAGGCTACACCTTC.

This chain connects TRBV5-1 to TRBJ2-1; D gene ambiguous. The CDR3 spans 15 residues. From germline, CDR1 is SGHRS and CDR2 YFSETQ. The ends were cut back, 4 bases at V and 4 bases at J, with 15 bases in the middle. As DNA, the CDR3 is TGCGCCAGCAGCGCGTTCGCGGACGGATACAATGAGCAGTTCTTC. The encoded protein is CASSAFADGYNEQFF.

The CDR3 DNA is TGTGCCAGCAGTGAATTGACAGGGGGATCAGAGACCCAGTACTTC. Protein sequence: CASSELTGGSETQYF. The V gene is TRBV2, the J gene TRBJ2-7, with 9 bases aligning to TRBD1. The last part of the DNA fits TRBJ2-5 better; the J call may be wrong. The CDR3 has 15 residues. CDR1 and CDR2 from the germline V gene are SNHLY and FYNNEI.

The chain joins TRBV5-1 to TRBJ2-1; 7 nucleotides match TRBD1. Germline values: CDR1 SGHRS, CDR2 YFSETQ. V lost 5 bases to trimming and J lost 0 bases; unmatched junction nucleotides: 8. The CDR3 is made up of 16 amino acids. The CDR3 is CASSRDPGGSYNEQFF. The CDR3 nucleotides are TGCGCCAGCAGTCGGGACCCAGGGGGCTCCTACAATGAGCAGTTCTTC. Using reference TRBV5-1 and TRBJ2-1 for the parts outside the CDR3, the full variable domain is KAGVTQTPRYLIKTRGQQVTLSCSPISGHRSVSWYQQTPGQGLQFLFEYFSETQRNKGNFPGRFSGRQFSNSRSEMNVSTLELGDSALYLCASSRDPGGSYNEQFFGPGTRLTVL.

The V call is TRBV7-2, the J call TRBJ2-6, with TRBD2 matching over 12 bases. The germline gives CDR1 SGHTA, CDR2 FQGNSA. V was clipped by 6 bases and J by 0 bases; unmatched bases: 6. The CDR3 totals 18 residues. CDR3: CASRSTSGGRSGANVLTF. The CDR3 region has the DNA TGTGCCAGCAGGTCTACTAGCGGGGGGCGCTCTGGGGCCAACGTCCTGACTTTC.

This clonotype turned up a few times. The CDR3 DNA is TGTGCCAGCAGCCAGACTAGCGGGGTCTACAATGAGCAGTTCTTC. Amino acids: CASSQTSGVYNEQFF. The rearrangement joins TRBV7-2 to TRBJ2-1; 11 bases fit TRBD2. The CDR3 spans 15 residues. CDR1 SGHTA and CDR2 FQGNSA come from the germline V gene. Losses at the gene ends were 5 bases for V and 3 bases for J; bases not matched to a gene: 3. Full variable domain (outside the CDR3, taken from reference TRBV7-2 and TRBJ2-1): GAGVSQSPSNKVTEKGKDVELRCDPISGHTALYWYRQSLGQGLEFLIYFQGNSAPDKSGLPSDRFSAERTGGSVSTLTIQRTQQEDSAVYLCASSQTSGVYNEQFFGPGTRLTVL.

In its sample, this clonotype was seen a few times. Relative to the germline gene, one junction end is altered; a read error may explain this. CDR3 bases: TGTGCCAGCAGCTTGGGACAGTTAGAAGAGACCCAGTACTTC. It yields the protein CASSLGQLEETQYF. The chain combines TRBV5-1 with TRBJ2-4; 7 nucleotides line up with TRBD1. The DNA end favors TRBJ2-5, so the J call may be wrong. CDR3 size: 14 residues. Germline loops: CDR1 SGHRS, CDR2 YFSETQ.

This chain uses TRBV4-1 with TRBJ2-1; tentative D call: TRBD2 (6 bases). Trimming removed 0 bases at V and 3 bases at J, with 12 bases between. This CDR3 is 16 amino acids long. Germline-derived CDR1 and CDR2 are MGHRA and YSYEKL. The CDR3 protein is CASSQEPPSDYNEQFF. CDR3 nucleotides: TGCGCCAGCAGCCAAGAACCGCCTAGCGACTACAATGAGCAGTTCTTC.

The chain recombines TRBV27 with TRBJ1-2; perhaps TRBD1 as D (5 bases). The CDR3 covers 19 residues. The germline V gene has CDR1 MNHEY and CDR2 SMNVEV (reference sequence). Trimming shortened V by 5 bases and J by 4 bases, and 29 bases separated the two germline ends. CDR3 in amino acids: CASSPSPPIKDTSSYGYTF. The CDR3 DNA reads as TGTGCCAGCAGTCCAAGCCCCCCAATCAAGGACACGTCAAGCTATGGCTACACCTTC.

The chain links TRBV2 to TRBJ1-3, with a weak D call TRBD1 (5 bases). The CDR3 is made up of 14 amino acids. Germline V CDR1 and CDR2: SNHLY, FYNNEI. The germline V and J ends were trimmed by 6 bases and 1 base, with 10 bases remaining between them. The DNA of the CDR3 is TGTGCCAGCAGGGGGGAGAGGTCTGGAAACACCATATATTTT. It codes for CASRGERSGNTIYF.